The clone carrying this TCR beta chain appeared a single time. Sequencing used immunoSEQ multiplex PCR; TCRdb keeps in-frame clones, though not all of them. The sample yields 2 million to 2.5 million clones, more than 80% seen once. These data originate in a study of shared clonotypes between healthy human individuals. In the study overall: A couple of women and three men aged 18 to 49 made up the donors. CD4 naive and CD4 memory each took three plates per donor, while CD8 naive took two and CD8 memory one.

The authors divided CD4+ cells into CD45RA+ naive and CD45RA-negative memory subsets. Deletions cut 4 bases from V and 3 bases from J, with 13 bases between. Per germline, CDR1 SGDLS and CDR2 YYNGEE. The length of the CDR3 is 15 residues. This chain joins TRBV9 and TRBJ2-2; the D gene is possibly TRBD2 (6 bases). The receptor's source is a young man in good health. Some clones in this sample may be carry-over from other donors' samples. The sequencing sample was made of naive CD4+ T cells from PBMCs. Described subset: CD45RA+ positively selected. In DNA, the CDR3 is TGTGCCAGCAGCTTCATGGGGGGAGACACCGGGGAGCTGTTTTTT. Translation gives CASSFMGGDTGELFF.